The T cell receptor (beta chain) under discussion was sequenced for a study of cytomegalovirus exposure and HLA in healthy donors. From germline, CDR1 is SEHNR and CDR2 FQNEAQ (reference sequence). The CDR3 is 15 amino acids. Trimming left V 5 bases short and J 0 bases short, with 13 bases between. 13 Jbeta primers and 60 Vbeta primers were used for the PCR. In the original processing: Unique TCR beta chains numbered 60 million to 100 million in a later analysis, with approximately 10 million shared. This table comes from immunoSEQ multiplex PCR, and its TCRdb copy is limited to in-frame clones, with some not included. V, J and clone size were drawn from that table, and D and trimming were deduced from the DNA. The data show roughly 180,000 clones, under 90% seen once. To note about this clone: Its antigen remains unidentified.

Overall study results and limits: The authors listed 164 TCR beta chains as cytomegalovirus-associated. Highest at DRB1 and lowest at HLA-C, TCR association rates differed among HLA loci in a later analysis. High sensitivity and specificity were reportedly achieved when the classifier diagnosed cytomegalovirus status.

The V gene is TRBV7-9, the J gene TRBJ1-1, with D unclear. Sequenced material: PBMCs. This clonotype originated in a male donor in good health and CMV-seronegative. In nucleotides, the CDR3 is TGTGCCAGCAGCCCCGGGATACGATTGAACACTGAAGCTTTCTTT. This translates into CASSPGIRLNTEAFF. Filled out from reference TRBV7-9 and TRBJ1-1, the complete variable domain reads DTGVSQNPRHKITKRGQNVTFRCDPISEHNRLYWYRQTLGQGPEFLTYFQNEAQLEKSRLLSDRFSAERPKGSFSTLEIQRTEQGDSAMYLCASSPGIRLNTEAFFGQGTRLTVV.